Listed below are T cell receptor beta chains from one sample, sequenced in a study of T cells after yellow fever vaccination. TCRdb reprocessed the 5' RACE reads with MiXCR, giving one entry per CDR3 protein. This table holds some 350,000 distinct CDR3 sequences, around 3.9% found once. The sample in question was PBMCs, obtained 5 days after the yellow fever booster vaccination. These receptors were taken from a man younger than 35 who received the YFV17D yellow fever vaccine. CDR3s include the opening cysteine and the closing phenylalanine or tryptophan. A D gene is named only where the DNA matches it firmly. A clone size is listed for some rows: how often the clone was seen (once, few, many), or a class if it is expanded.

D | size | J | V | DNA | CDR3
TRBD2 | - | TRBJ2-3 | TRBV24-1 | TGTGCCACCAGTCCCGGGACTAGGGGTAGCACAGATACGCAGTATTTT | CATSPGTRGSTDTQYF
- | - | TRBJ2-7 | TRBV6-1 | TGTGCCAGCACGGTGGTCGGCGAGCAGTACTTC | CASTVVGEQYF
TRBD1 | few | TRBJ2-1 | TRBV29-1 | TGCAGCGTTAGCGGACAGGCTTACAATGAGCAGTTCTTC | CSVSGQAYNEQFF
- | - | TRBJ1-2 | TRBV7-2 | TGTGCCAGCAGCCCTAGGGACGGCGACAGGGGCTACACCTTC | CASSPRDGDRGYTF
- | few | TRBJ1-2 | TRBV5-4 | TGTGCCAGCAGCTTGTCCCTACTCTATGGCTACACCTTC | CASSLSLLYGYTF
TRBD2 | - | TRBJ2-7 | TRBV20-1 | TGCAGTGCTAGGGAGGCTAGCGGGGGCTACGAGCAGTACTTC | CSAREASGGYEQYF
- | many | TRBJ2-1 | TRBV9 | TGTGCCAGCAGCGTTAATCCTAGCTGGGATGAGCAGTTCTTC | CASSVNPSWDEQFF
- | - | TRBJ2-7 | TRBV4-3 | TGCGCCAGCAGCCAAGGCAGGGGGGGCTACGAGCAGTACTTC | CASSQGRGGYEQYF
- | many | TRBJ1-3 | TRBV7-9 | TGTGCCAGCAGCTTAGCGCCCCCCGGAAACACCATATATTTT | CASSLAPPGNTIYF
- | few | TRBJ1-1 | TRBV5-1 | TGCGCCAGCAGCTTCTCCCAGGGCGGGAAGAACACTGAAGCTTTCTTT | CASSFSQGGKNTEAFF
TRBD1 | - | TRBJ2-5 | TRBV20-1 | TGCAGTGCTATACAGGGGGCCCGGGAGACCCAGTACTTC | CSAIQGARETQYF
TRBD1 | - | TRBJ1-2 | TRBV12-3/TRBV12-4 | TGTGCCAGCAGTTACAGGACAGGGCTGGGGGATGGCTACACCTTC | CASSYRTGLGDGYTF
TRBD1 | many | TRBJ2-7 | TRBV5-1 | TGCGCCAGCGCCCGCTCCGGGACAGGGGAGTACGAGCAGTACTTC | CASARSGTGEYEQYF
- | - | TRBJ2-4 | TRBV5-5 | TGTGCCAGCAGCATAAGACCGGGACTCACTTTAAAAAACATTCAGTACTTC | CASSIRPGLTLKNIQYF
- | - | TRBJ2-4 | TRBV20-1 | TGCAGTGCTAGCGTCGAGGGGGTAGCCAAAAACATTCAGTACTTC | CSASVEGVAKNIQYF
- | few | TRBJ1-2 | TRBV2 | TGTGCCAGCAGCACCTCAGGGCCTGGCTACACCTTC | CASSTSGPGYTF
- | many | TRBJ1-1 | TRBV4-1 | TGCGCCAGCAGCCATGGGGCTATGAACACTGAAGCTTTCTTT | CASSHGAMNTEAFF
- | - | TRBJ2-7 | TRBV15 | TGTGCCACCAGCAGAGATTCAGGAGGCGAGCAGTACTTC | CATSRDSGGEQYF
- | - | TRBJ2-1 | TRBV5-6 | TGTGCCAGCAGCTTCCGACCGAATTACCGGGAGCAGTTCTTC | CASSFRPNYREQFF
- | few | TRBJ2-1 | TRBV11-2 | TGTGCCAGCAGCGGGGTGGGGTACAATGAGCAGTTCTTC | CASSGVGYNEQFF
- | many | TRBJ1-5 | TRBV2 | TGTGCCAGCAGTGACATCCAGGGAACTCAGCCCCAGCATTTT | CASSDIQGTQPQHF
TRBD1 | few | TRBJ1-6 | TRBV5-6 | TGTGCCAGCAGCCGGACAGGGAAAAGAAAAAATTCACCCCTCCACTTT | CASSRTGKRKNSPLHF
- | - | TRBJ1-6 | TRBV11-2 | TGTGCCAGCAGCCTAGGAGGGGCAAAGGGGTCTCATTCACCCCTCCACTTT | CASSLGGAKGSHSPLHF
- | many | TRBJ1-1 | TRBV5-6 | TGTGCCAGCAGCTTGGGGACAAGTGAAGCTTTCTTT | CASSLGTSEAFF
- | - | TRBJ1-6 | TRBV7-3 | TGTGCCAGCAGCACAGGGTATAATTCACCCCTCCACTTT | CASSTGYNSPLHF
- | - | TRBJ2-5 | TRBV28 | TGTGCCAGCAGTCGACGGACGGGCAGGGAGACCCAGTACTTC | CASSRRTGRETQYF
- | - | TRBJ2-3 | TRBV4-3 | TGCGCCAGCAGCCAAGGGGTTCCCGGGGGCGCGACAGATACGCAGTATTTT | CASSQGVPGGATDTQYF
- | many | TRBJ1-1 | TRBV20-1 | TGCAGTGCTAGAAACCATAAGACAGCATGGAACACTGAAGCTTTCTTT | CSARNHKTAWNTEAFF
- | - | TRBJ1-6 | TRBV11-2 | TGTGCCAGCAGCTTAGGGCGGGGAAAGAATAATTCACCCCTCCACTTT | CASSLGRGKNNSPLHF
TRBD1 | - | TRBJ2-1 | TRBV24-1 | TGTGCCACCAGTTTACCGGGCAGGGGGTTCAGCTCCTACAATGAGCAGTTCTTC | CATSLPGRGFSSYNEQFF
- | many | TRBJ1-5 | TRBV3-2 | TGTGCCAGCAGCCAAGAGTACGGACAGTTCCGTCAGCCCCAGCATTTT | CASSQEYGQFRQPQHF
- | - | TRBJ1-5 | TRBV4-2 | TGTGCCAGCAGCTCGGGTGGGCAGACAAATCAGCCCCAGCATTTT | CASSSGGQTNQPQHF
- | few | TRBJ2-6 | TRBV6-2/TRBV6-3 | TGTGCCAGCAGTTACGCAGGATCTGGGGCCAACGTCCTGACTTTC | CASSYAGSGANVLTF
TRBD1 | - | TRBJ2-4 | TRBV28 | TGTGCCAGCAGGTTCCTGACAGGGCCCAGGAACATTCAGTACTTC | CASRFLTGPRNIQYF
- | few | TRBJ2-5 | TRBV9 | TGTGCCAGCAGCGTAGCTTTCGGGGGTATCCAAGAGACCCAGTACTTC | CASSVAFGGIQETQYF
TRBD2 | - | TRBJ2-1 | TRBV6-5 | TGTGCCAGCAGTAAGACTAGCGGGGTAGGTTATGAGCAGTTCTTC | CASSKTSGVGYEQFF
- | many | TRBJ1-1 | TRBV6-5 | TGTGCCAGCAGTTACTCGTGGGAAAGGAACACTGAAGCTTTCTTT | CASSYSWERNTEAFF
- | few | TRBJ2-7 | TRBV5-6 | TGTGCCAGCAGCTTTACAGGGAACTCCTACGAGCAGTACTTC | CASSFTGNSYEQYF
- | - | TRBJ2-1 | TRBV5-1 | TGCGCCAGCAGCCGGCGCGGGGGCGCGGGGAATGAGCAGTTCTTC | CASSRRGGAGNEQFF
- | few | TRBJ1-1 | TRBV24-1 | TGTGCCACCAGTGATCCCGCGCGGGGGAACACTGAAGCTTTCTTT | CATSDPARGNTEAFF
- | many | TRBJ2-3 | TRBV5-1 | TGCGCCAGCAGTATCCACCGGGACCCAGGCAGGTCAGATACGCAGTATTTT | CASSIHRDPGRSDTQYF
- | many | TRBJ2-1 | TRBV7-2 | TGTGCCAGCAGCGGGGGGCCATACAATGAGCAGTTCTTC | CASSGGPYNEQFF
- | - | TRBJ2-3 | TRBV10-3 | TGTGCCATCAGCTCGGGTTTCGGGCACGCAGATACGCAGTATTTT | CAISSGFGHADTQYF
- | few | TRBJ2-5 | TRBV18 | TGTGCCAGCTCACCCCGGGACCTCGAAGAGACCCAGTACTTC | CASSPRDLEETQYF
- | - | TRBJ1-4 | TRBV28 | TGTGCCAGCAGTTCGGGGTTCAATAATGAAAAACTGTTTTTT | CASSSGFNNEKLFF
TRBD2 | many | TRBJ2-2 | TRBV7-2 | TGTGCCAGCAGCCTCCTCAACGGGGGGGTGAACACCGGGGAGCTGTTTTTT | CASSLLNGGVNTGELFF
- | few | TRBJ2-7 | TRBV12-3/TRBV12-4 | TGTGCCAGCAGCGCCCCGACACGCTACGAGCAGTACTTC | CASSAPTRYEQYF
TRBD1 | - | TRBJ2-5 | TRBV12-3/TRBV12-4 | TGTGCCAGCAGAAAACAGGGGCCACAAACTGAGACCCAGTACTTC | CASRKQGPQTETQYF
- | few | TRBJ1-2 | TRBV19 | TGTGCCAGTAGTATTGAAGGTAGAGGCTACACCTTC | CASSIEGRGYTF
- | many | TRBJ1-1 | TRBV29-1 | TGCAGCGTTGGAAACACTGAAGCTTTCTTT | CSVGNTEAFF